The T cell receptor (beta chain) under discussion was sequenced for a study of shared clonotypes between healthy human individuals. Study outcomes and limitations: Among donors, the sharing of clonotypes was expected to be influenced by sequencing depth. Non-shared clonotypes had lower generation probabilities than clonotypes shared by all four sorted-subset donors.

The V gene lost 0 bases and the J gene lost 5 bases, with 14 bases spanning the gap. This CDR3 has 15 amino acids. Germline V gene sequence: CDR1 SGHRS, CDR2 YFSETQ. Comments on this clone: Its target is not known.

Assay used: immunoSEQ multiplex PCR; TCRdb lists only in-frame clones, some missing. The profile shows about 1,900,000 clones, about 95% of them singletons. CD8 cells classed as naive were CD45RO-negative and positively selected for CCR7, excluding terminally differentiated effector memory CD45RA+ cells. This TCR was sampled from a man between 18 and 35 years old in good health. The chain couples TRBV5-1 to TRBJ1-1, with D uncertain. The sample comprised naive CD8+ T cells sorted from blood. CDR3 bases: TGCGCCAGCAGCTTGGGTATTCCCCTTGCTACTGAAGCTTTCTTT. Encoded protein: CASSLGIPLATEAFF.